Listed below are T cell receptor beta chains from one sample, sequenced in a study of T-cell reconstitution after alpha-beta-depleted transplantation in children. TCRdb processed the PCR reads anew with MiXCR; each CDR3 protein has one entry. Counted here are 200,000 to 250,000 distinct CDR3 sequences, 9.5% to 15% occurring once; the ten biggest clones make up 2% to 3%. Sequenced material: PBMCs from the stem cell graft donor, taken from the stem cell graft. The receptors stem from a human donor who donated a stem cell graft to a child with acute lymphoblastic leukemia. Both conserved end residues are part of each CDR3. A D gene is named only where the DNA matches it firmly. Size is stated for part of the rows, as once, few or many counts, or as a class when the clone is expanded.

many	TRBV5-6	TRBJ2-7	TRBD2	TGTGCCAGCAGCTTGGAAGACGGGACTACAACCTACGAGCAGTACTTC	CASSLEDGTTTYEQYF
many	TRBV14	TRBJ2-1	.	TGTGCCAGCAGCCTTGATCCTCTCTACAATGAGCAGTTCTTC	CASSLDPLYNEQFF
many	TRBV7-8	TRBJ1-5	TRBD1	TGTGCCAGCAGCTCTACAGGGGGCGGTCAGCCCCAGCATTTT	CASSSTGGGQPQHF
many	TRBV28	TRBJ2-6	TRBD2	TGTGCCAGCAGTTTACGGGGGGGAAGTGGGGCCAACGTCCTGACTTTC	CASSLRGGSGANVLTF
many	TRBV20-1	TRBJ1-5	.	TGCAGTGCTAGAGCGTATAGCAATCAGCCCCAGCATTTT	CSARAYSNQPQHF
few	TRBV19	TRBJ1-5	.	TGTGCCAGTAGTATACGACATATAGGGGGGTTTAGCAATCAGCCCCAGCATTTT	CASSIRHIGGFSNQPQHF
many	TRBV5-1	TRBJ1-3	.	TGCGCCAGCAGCCTCCGAGCGGGTTCGGGTAGCACCATATATTTT	CASSLRAGSGSTIYF
few	TRBV7-8	TRBJ2-4	.	TGTGCCAGCAGCCTAACAGGGTTCCTAGCCAAAAACATTCAGTACTTC	CASSLTGFLAKNIQYF
many	TRBV5-1	TRBJ2-2	.	TGCGCCAGCAGCTGGGGTGACAGGTATCCCCCCACCGGGGAGCTGTTTTTT	CASSWGDRYPPTGELFF
many	TRBV7-3	TRBJ2-1	.	TGTGCCAGCAGCTTAAATGGGCTTAGGGACGATGAGCAGTTCTTC	CASSLNGLRDDEQFF
many	TRBV24-1	TRBJ2-5	.	TGTGCCACCAGTGACCCGGGACGCTCACCTCAAGAGACCCAGTACTTC	CATSDPGRSPQETQYF
many	TRBV4-3	TRBJ1-5	.	TGCGCCAGCAGCCAAGATTTAGCCCAGCCCCAGCATTTT	CASSQDLAQPQHF
many	TRBV14	TRBJ2-5	.	TGTGCCAGCAATCGACTGGCGCAAGAGACCCAGTACTTC	CASNRLAQETQYF
few	TRBV30	TRBJ1-2	.	TGTGCCTGGAGTTGGGACGGCTATGGCTACACCTTC	CAWSWDGYGYTF
many	TRBV7-2	TRBJ2-3	.	TGTGCCAGCAGATTCCGGGGGAGAGGGACAGATACGCAGTATTTT	CASRFRGRGTDTQYF
many	TRBV6-2/TRBV6-3	TRBJ1-1	TRBD1	TGTGCCAGCTCCAACAGGGGTCGGAACACTGAAGCTTTCTTT	CASSNRGRNTEAFF
few	TRBV20-1	TRBJ2-7	.	TGCAGTGCTAGAGATGGGGGGATAAGGTCCTACGAGCAGTACTTC	CSARDGGIRSYEQYF
many	TRBV29-1	TRBJ1-2	TRBD1	TGCAGCGTTACTGACAGGGGCTATGGCTACACCTTC	CSVTDRGYGYTF
many	TRBV20-1	TRBJ1-4	.	TGCAGTGCCGGTCGAGGAAATGAAAAACTGTTTTTT	CSAGRGNEKLFF
many	TRBV15	TRBJ2-3	TRBD1	TGTGCCACCAGCAGTTTACAGGGGGGCACAGATACGCAGTATTTT	CATSSLQGGTDTQYF
many	TRBV27	TRBJ2-1	.	TGTGCCAGCAGTTACTATACGGGGAATGAGCAGTTCTTC	CASSYYTGNEQFF
many	TRBV7-2	TRBJ2-7	.	TGTGCCAGCAGCGCGAGAGGGGACCTGAATGCCTACGAGCAGTACTTC	CASSARGDLNAYEQYF
.	TRBV6-1	TRBJ2-2	.	TGTGCCAGCAGACAGGTCTCCAACACCGGGGAGCTGTTTTTT	CASRQVSNTGELFF
.	TRBV9	TRBJ1-1	.	TGTGCCAGCAGCCCGACGAGCATGAACACTGAAGCTTTCTTT	CASSPTSMNTEAFF
many	TRBV10-3	TRBJ2-7	TRBD1	TGTGCCATCAGATCCGGGACAGGGTTGGAGCAGTACTTC	CAIRSGTGLEQYF
many	TRBV12-3/TRBV12-4	TRBJ2-1	.	TGTGCCAGCAGTCCTCACTTGGGCAGGGTCTCCTACAATGAGCAGTTCTTC	CASSPHLGRVSYNEQFF
many	TRBV4-3	TRBJ2-2	.	TGCGCCAGCAGCCAAGATCCCCAGGGTCTGACCGGGGAGCTGTTTTTT	CASSQDPQGLTGELFF
many	TRBV5-1	TRBJ2-1	TRBD1	TGCGCCAGCAGCATAGACAGGGGGAATGAGCAGTTCTTC	CASSIDRGNEQFF
.	TRBV20-1	TRBJ2-7	TRBD2	TGCAGTGCTACCCCCCAGCGGGGGGCTTCCTACGAGCAGTACTTC	CSATPQRGASYEQYF
many	TRBV12-3/TRBV12-4	TRBJ2-2	.	TGTGCCATCAAGACCCAGAGAAGCGGGGAGCTGTTTTTT	CAIKTQRSGELFF
many	TRBV27	TRBJ1-3	.	TGTGCCAGCATGAGGGCTGCCTCTGGAAACACCATATATTTT	CASMRAASGNTIYF
.	TRBV25-1	TRBJ1-5	.	TGTGCCAGCAGTTCCGGTGCGGGGGTCAATCAGCCCCAGCATTTT	CASSSGAGVNQPQHF
.	TRBV5-1	TRBJ1-2	.	TGCGCCAGCAGCTCGTTATACAGGGAAGGCTACACCTTC	CASSSLYREGYTF
many	TRBV12-3/TRBV12-4	TRBJ1-5	.	TGTGCCAGCAGTTTAGACGGGGTCAGCAATCAGCCCCAGCATTTT	CASSLDGVSNQPQHF
many	TRBV5-1	TRBJ1-1	.	TGCGCCAGCAGCTTGGAATACAGGCTGAACACTGAAGCTTTCTTT	CASSLEYRLNTEAFF
many	TRBV7-2	TRBJ2-2	.	TGTGCCAGCAGGGAGGGCATGGGCACCGGGGAGCTGTTTTTT	CASREGMGTGELFF
.	TRBV7-9	TRBJ1-2	TRBD1	TGTGCCAGCAGCTTAGGGGTGGACAGGGGCTATGGCTACACCTTC	CASSLGVDRGYGYTF
.	TRBV6-2/TRBV6-3	TRBJ2-1	TRBD2	TGTGCCAGCAGAGCCGGGACTAGCGGGGGTCGGAATGAGCAGTTCTTC	CASRAGTSGGRNEQFF
.	TRBV6-1	TRBJ1-1	.	TGTGCCAGCAGTAATTCAGGGAGAGGTATCATGAACACTGAAGCTTTCTTT	CASSNSGRGIMNTEAFF
many	TRBV10-3	TRBJ2-3	TRBD2	TGTGCCATCAGTGAGCCCGATTTTGGGACTAGCGGAGATACGCAGTATTTT	CAISEPDFGTSGDTQYF
many	TRBV6-2/TRBV6-3	TRBJ2-7	.	TGTGCCAGCAGGGTATTCCGGGGAACCTACGAGCAGTACTTC	CASRVFRGTYEQYF
many	TRBV20-1	TRBJ1-1	TRBD1	TGCAGTGCCATAAGGGGGCTTCAGAACACTGAAGCTTTCTTT	CSAIRGLQNTEAFF
many	TRBV14	TRBJ2-1	.	TGTGCCAGCAGCCAAATTTATCGGAATGAGCAGTTCTTC	CASSQIYRNEQFF
many	TRBV28	TRBJ2-3	TRBD2	TGTGCCAGCAGTTCCCCGCTGGGCGCGGGAGGGACAGATACGCAGTATTTT	CASSSPLGAGGTDTQYF
many	TRBV20-1	TRBJ2-1	.	TGCAGTGCTAGCCCTAGCTACGATGAGCAGTTCTTC	CSASPSYDEQFF
many	TRBV28	TRBJ1-1	.	TGTGCCAGCAGTTTGGTCGGTGCAAGGAACACTGAAGCTTTCTTT	CASSLVGARNTEAFF
many	TRBV10-3	TRBJ2-2	.	TGTGCCATCAGTGATTCAGCTGGGGGGGCCACCGGGGAGCTGTTTTTT	CAISDSAGGATGELFF
many	TRBV9	TRBJ1-5	.	TGTGCCAGCAGCGTAGGGAATCAGCCCCAGCATTTT	CASSVGNQPQHF
.	TRBV10-3	TRBJ2-5	TRBD2	TGTGCCATCAGCCCGACTAGCGGGAGGGCCGGGGAGACCCAGTACTTC	CAISPTSGRAGETQYF
few	TRBV27	TRBJ2-7	.	TGTGCCAGCAGTTCTAATTGGGCTAGCAATGGGAACGAGCAGTACTTC	CASSSNWASNGNEQYF
few	TRBV30	TRBJ1-1	.	TGTGCCTGGAATGGGGGAACTACTCTGAACACTGAAGCTTTCTTT	CAWNGGTTLNTEAFF
.	TRBV6-2/TRBV6-3	TRBJ1-1	TRBD1	TGTGCCAGCAGCAGAATACCGGGACAGGGCCTTCCGACTGAAGCTTTCTTT	CASSRIPGQGLPTEAFF
.	TRBV6-5	TRBJ2-2	.	TGTGCCAGCAGTTACAGCAGGGGGAACACCGGGGAGCTGTTTTTT	CASSYSRGNTGELFF
many	TRBV7-9	TRBJ1-1	.	TGTGCCAGCAGCTTGCAGGGCTCGAACACTGAAGCTTTCTTT	CASSLQGSNTEAFF
many	TRBV21-1	TRBJ2-7	.	TGTGCCAGCAGCAAACGGAGGACAGGGATGCAGTACTTC	CASSKRRTGMQYF
many	TRBV28	TRBJ2-7	.	TGTGCCAGCTGGGGCGGTTACGAGCAGTACTTC	CASWGGYEQYF
many	TRBV20-1	TRBJ1-2	.	TGCAGCGCAAGCATGGCGGACTATGGCTACACCTTC	CSASMADYGYTF
many	TRBV10-3	TRBJ2-7	TRBD1	TGTGCCATCAAGGGGACAGCGAAAGGAAACTACGAGCAGTACTTC	CAIKGTAKGNYEQYF
.	TRBV18	TRBJ1-3	.	TGTGCCAGCTCACCACAGGGCAGCTCTGGAAACACCATATATTTT	CASSPQGSSGNTIYF
many	TRBV24-1	TRBJ1-1	TRBD1	TGTGCCACCAGTAGACAGGGAACAGCTTTCTTT	CATSRQGTAFF